Presented here are 2 T cell receptor beta chains from one specimen sequenced in a study of cytomegalovirus exposure and HLA in healthy donors. The PCR contained 60 Vbeta and 13 Jbeta primers. Here immunoSEQ multiplex PCR was the method, and the copy in TCRdb shows in-frame clones only, minus some. This sample carries over 90,000 clones, around 81% of them seen once, and the ten largest clones take roughly 5.1%. The sequencing sample was made of PBMCs. The receptors were sampled from a middle-aged man in good health and CMV-seropositive.

The chain uses TRBV10-3 and TRBJ1-2; 12 bases match TRBD1. J gave up 7 bases and V 6 bases, and 12 bases lay outside the gene matches. Germline CDR1 ENHRY, CDR2 SYGVKD. This CDR3 is built from 16 residues. The CDR3 is CAISEGQGARIGGYTF. CDR3 nucleotides: TGTGCCATCAGCGAGGGACAGGGGGCGCGTATCGGTGGCTACACCTTC.

The chain joins TRBV6-1 to TRBJ1-5, with 10 bases aligning to TRBD1. Trimming at V came to 6 bases and at J to 5 bases, leaving 4 bases not matched to a gene. The CDR3 contains 14 residues. Germline loops: CDR1 MNHNS, CDR2 SASEGT. As DNA, the CDR3 is TGTGCCAGCAGAAGACAGGGGGCATATCAGCCCCAGCATTTT. This encodes CASRRQGAYQPQHF.